The rows below give T cell receptor beta chains drawn from one sample of a study of blood T cell repertoires in COVID-19. The protocol was immunoSEQ multiplex PCR, while the TCRdb copy is restricted to in-frame clones and leaves out a portion. In the table there are under 250,000 clones, about three quarters of which are singletons. The sample consisted of peripheral blood. All receptors come from a woman in her 70s with acute or convalescent COVID-19. The CDR3 runs from the conserved cysteine through the conserved F or W. Each record gives: D gene, J gene, V gene, clone size, CDR3 protein, CDR3 DNA. D genes are given only for firm matches. Where a row states a size, it is once, few, many or the class of an expanded clone; other rows omit it.

>NA|TRBJ2-3|TRBV28|NA
CASSLFGGRSDTQYF
TGTGCCAGCAGTTTATTCGGGGGGCGGTCAGATACGCAGTATTTT
>NA|TRBJ2-5|TRBV18|NA
CASSPYQKETQYF
TGTGCCAGCTCACCTTACCAGAAAGAGACCCAGTACTTC
>TRBD2|TRBJ2-3|TRBV5-6|many
CASSWAGGNTQYF
TGTGCCAGCAGCTGGGCGGGGGGAAATACGCAGTATTTT
>NA|TRBJ1-1|TRBV5-4|many
CASSPTKAGVYTEAFF
TGTGCCAGCAGTCCTACCAAGGCGGGGGTATACACTGAAGCTTTCTTT
>NA|TRBJ1-3|TRBV6-1|NA
CASSALGGKSSGNTIYF
TGTGCCAGCAGTGCGTTGGGGGGGAAAAGCTCTGGAAACACCATATATTTT
>TRBD1|TRBJ2-1|TRBV29-1|NA
CSVSTRQGVFYLEQFF
TGCAGCGTTTCGACCCGACAGGGGGTCTTTTACCTTGAGCAGTTCTTC
>NA|TRBJ1-2|TRBV5-1|NA
CASSDLRSNYGYTF
TGCGCCAGCAGCGATCTTCGGAGTAACTATGGCTACACCTTC
>NA|TRBJ1-2|TRBV6-5|NA
CASSLNYGYTF
TGTGCCAGCAGTTTAAACTATGGCTACACCTTC
>NA|TRBJ2-7|TRBV29-1|NA
CSVGHKTYEQYF
TGCAGCGTTGGCCACAAAACCTACGAGCAGTACTTC
>NA|TRBJ2-3|TRBV2|NA
CASRELAKSDTQYF
TGTGCCAGCAGGGAATTAGCGAAATCAGATACGCAGTATTTT
>TRBD1|TRBJ2-2|TRBV28|once
CASSGTGGTGELFF
TGTGCCAGCAGTGGGACAGGGGGCACCGGGGAGCTGTTTTTT
>TRBD2|TRBJ2-1|TRBV14|NA
CASSQVPAGGREQFF
TGTGCCAGCAGCCAAGTTCCAGCGGGGGGGCGGGAGCAGTTCTTC
>NA|TRBJ2-1|TRBV7-9|NA
CASSLEPAYNEQFF
TGTGCCAGCAGCTTAGAACCGGCCTACAATGAGCAGTTCTTC